The 2 T cell receptor beta chains given below trace back to one sample, sequenced in a study of T cell responses to AZD1222 COVID-19 vaccine. Only in-frame clones appear in the TCRdb table, and some are missing; sequencing was by immunoSEQ multiplex PCR. The data show 110,000 to 150,000 clones, nearly 95% seen once. The sample here was peripheral blood, taken on day 0 of AZD1222 vaccination. Receptors were obtained from an adult in good health.

This clone was observed many times. The chain is built from TRBV20-1 and TRBJ1-5, with a possible D match to TRBD1 (6 bases). This CDR3 has 16 residues. The V and J ends lost 3 bases and 0 bases respectively, with 15 bases between them. Germline CDR1 and CDR2: DFQATT and SNEGSKA (reference sequence). The CDR3 coding sequence is TGCAGTGCTAGTGGGGCAGGGGCGTTTAGCAATCAGCCCCAGCATTTT. It is translated as CSASGAGAFSNQPQHF.

J is TRBJ2-2 and V is TRBV11-2; D unresolved. Germline V gene sequence: CDR1 SGHAT, CDR2 FQNNGV. The CDR3 runs 13 residues. V lost 0 bases and J 9 bases, leaving 8 bases between the germline ends. The CDR3 DNA sequence: TGTGCCAGCAGCTTAGACAGTTCCCGGGAGCTGTTTTTT. Translation gives CASSLDSSRELFF.